This TCR beta chain was captured in a study of cytomegalovirus exposure and HLA in healthy donors. Regarding the study as a whole: The authors assumed roughly uniform sequencing depth across donors for presence/absence analyses.

The study ran its PCR with 60 Vbeta and 13 Jbeta primers. The protocol was immunoSEQ multiplex PCR, while the TCRdb copy is restricted to in-frame clones and leaves out a portion. The sample records under 130,000 clones, more than 80% being singletons. A word on this clone: No antigen is known for it.

It was healthy bone marrow donors who served as donors. CDR1 is SEHNR, CDR2 FQNEAQ, per germline (reference sequence). This CDR3 is built from 15 residues. Unmatched junction bases numbered 11, after V lost 8 bases and J lost 6 bases. Material for sequencing was PBMCs. The chain employs TRBV7-9 and TRBJ2-2; 8 positions agree with TRBD1. This clonotype originated in a man younger than 35 in good health and CMV-seronegative. CDR3 sequence: CASDVGQGGSGELFF. CDR3 DNA: TGTGCCAGCGACGTCGGACAGGGTGGATCCGGGGAGCTGTTTTTT.